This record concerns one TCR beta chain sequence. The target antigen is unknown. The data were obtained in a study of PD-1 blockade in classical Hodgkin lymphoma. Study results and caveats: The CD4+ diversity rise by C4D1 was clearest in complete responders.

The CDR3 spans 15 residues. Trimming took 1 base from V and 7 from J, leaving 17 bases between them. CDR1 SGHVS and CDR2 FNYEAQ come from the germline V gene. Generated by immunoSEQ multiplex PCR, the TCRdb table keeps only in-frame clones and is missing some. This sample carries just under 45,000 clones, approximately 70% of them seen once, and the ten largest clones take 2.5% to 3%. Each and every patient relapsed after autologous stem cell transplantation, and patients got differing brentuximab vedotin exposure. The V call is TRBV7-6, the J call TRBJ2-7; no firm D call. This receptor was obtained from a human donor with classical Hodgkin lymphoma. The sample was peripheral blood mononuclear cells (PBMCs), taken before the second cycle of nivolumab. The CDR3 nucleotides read TGTGCCAGCAGCTTAGAATACAGCACCGACAATGAGCAGTACTTC. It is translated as CASSLEYSTDNEQYF.